Given below is one TCR beta chain in context. The CDR3 contains 14 residues. Trimming took 6 bases from V and 3 from J; bases not matched to a gene: 5. Germline CDR1 reads ENHRY; CDR2 reads SYGVKD. The data belong to a study of radiotherapy plus CTLA-4 blockade in lung cancer. Study-wide background: Disease control was achieved by 31% of patients, and objective responses by about 17%.

Some clones are missing from TCRdb's copy, which holds only in-frame ones; the method was immunoSEQ multiplex PCR. The sample has 45,000 to 75,000 clones, more than 60% seen once; the top ten hold 3% to 4%. The receptor was isolated from a human donor with non-small cell lung cancer who had a partial response to radiotherapy plus ipilimumab. This chain joins TRBV10-3 and TRBJ1-2, with TRBD1 identical over 9 bases. The sequencing here drew on peripheral blood, taken from a patient treated with radiotherapy plus ipilimumab. CDR3 bases: TGTGCCATCAGACCGGACAGGGGTGACTATGGCTACACCTTC. Protein sequence: CAIRPDRGDYGYTF.